The present T cell receptor beta chain was sequenced within a study of cytomegalovirus exposure and HLA in healthy donors. About this clone: What it binds is not known. One end of the junction fails to match germline, which may point to a read error.

CDR1 is SNHLY and CDR2 is FYNNEI in the germline V gene. The CDR3 loop spans 12 amino acids. General study results and limits: One later analysis reportedly identified an Asian-associated ancestry cluster that showed fewer N-insertions than the approximately 710-donor mean. Later analysis demonstrated an association between a missense DCLRE1C variant and TCR beta V- and J-gene trimming.

In the PCR, 60 Vbeta and 13 Jbeta primers were used. The assay was immunoSEQ multiplex PCR, and TCRdb's table has in-frame clones only and misses some. The sample yields under 150,000 clones, around two thirds seen once. The specimen sequenced was PBMCs. The TCR originated in a woman aged 40 to 55 in good health and CMV-seropositive. The chain recombines TRBV2 with TRBJ2-7; 10 bases line up with TRBD1. CDR3 sequence reads: CASRGYRDRGSF. CDR3 DNA sequence: TGTGCCAGCAGAGGGTACCGGGACAGGGGAAGCTTC. Complete variable domain (other parts from reference TRBV2 and TRBJ2-7): EPEVTQTPSHQVTQMGQEVILRCVPISNHLYFYWYRQILGQKVEFLVSFYNNEISEKSEIFDDQFSVERPDGSNFTLKIRSTKLEDSAMYFCASRGYRDRGSFGPGTRLTVT.